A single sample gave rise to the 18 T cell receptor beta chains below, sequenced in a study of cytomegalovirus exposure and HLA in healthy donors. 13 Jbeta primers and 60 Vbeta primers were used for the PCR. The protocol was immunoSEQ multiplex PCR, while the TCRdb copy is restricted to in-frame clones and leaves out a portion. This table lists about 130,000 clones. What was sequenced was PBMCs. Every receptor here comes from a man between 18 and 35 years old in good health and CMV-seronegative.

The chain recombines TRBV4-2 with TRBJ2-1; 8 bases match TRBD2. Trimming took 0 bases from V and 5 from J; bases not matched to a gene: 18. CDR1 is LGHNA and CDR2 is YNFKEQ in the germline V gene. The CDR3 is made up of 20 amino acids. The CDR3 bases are TGTGCCAGCAGCCAAGAAGGCCGCTCGGCTAGCGGGTTAGTGGACAATGAGCAGTTCTTC. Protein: CASSQEGRSASGLVDNEQFF.

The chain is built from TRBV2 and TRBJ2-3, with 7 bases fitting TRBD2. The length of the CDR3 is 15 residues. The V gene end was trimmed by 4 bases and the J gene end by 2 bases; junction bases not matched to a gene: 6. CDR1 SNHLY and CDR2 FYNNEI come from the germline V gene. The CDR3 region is CASSGGLVVTDTQYF. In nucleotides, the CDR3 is TGTGCCAGCAGTGGTGGACTAGTCGTCACAGATACGCAGTATTTT.

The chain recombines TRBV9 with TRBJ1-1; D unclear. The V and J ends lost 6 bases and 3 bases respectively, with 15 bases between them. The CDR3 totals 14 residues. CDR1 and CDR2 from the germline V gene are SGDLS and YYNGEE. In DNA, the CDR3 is TGTGCCAGCACCCTTGCAGACGGGTACACTGAAGCTTTCTTT. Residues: CASTLADGYTEAFF.

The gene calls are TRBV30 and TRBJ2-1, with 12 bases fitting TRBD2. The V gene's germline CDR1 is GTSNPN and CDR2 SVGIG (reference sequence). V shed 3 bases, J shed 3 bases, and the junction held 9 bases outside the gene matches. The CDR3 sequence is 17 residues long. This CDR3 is CAWRVQLLAGGYNEQFF. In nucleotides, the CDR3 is TGTGCCTGGAGGGTACAGCTACTAGCGGGGGGCTACAATGAGCAGTTCTTC.

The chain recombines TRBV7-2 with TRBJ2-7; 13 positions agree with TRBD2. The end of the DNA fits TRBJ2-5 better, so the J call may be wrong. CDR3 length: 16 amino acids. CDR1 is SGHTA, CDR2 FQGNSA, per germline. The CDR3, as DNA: TGTGCCAGCAGCCCACGGACTAGCGGGAGATATGAGACCCAGTACTTC. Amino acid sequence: CASSPRTSGRYETQYF.

CDR3 coding DNA: TGTGCCACCAGCAGAATAGGGGGACAAGACAGTCAGCTGTTTTTT. Translation gives CATSRIGGQDSQLFF. The chain employs TRBV15 and TRBJ1-4; D possibly corresponds to TRBD1 (6 bases). Per the germline V gene, CDR1 is LNHNV and CDR2 is YYDKDF (reference sequence). The CDR3 has 15 amino acids. Trimming took 2 bases from V and 14 from J, leaving 21 bases between them.

This chain's CDR3 is CASSQFSGGAPGELFF. The CDR3 nucleotides are TGCGCCAGCAGCCAGTTTAGCGGGGGGGCACCCGGGGAGCTGTTTTTT. The chain joins TRBV4-3 to TRBJ2-2, with 11 positions matching TRBD2. The germline V gene has CDR1 LGHNA and CDR2 YSLEER. Trimming at V came to 3 bases and at J to 6 bases, leaving 6 bases not matched to a gene. The CDR3 totals 16 residues.

CDR3 sequence (DNA): TGCAGCGTTTCGGGGCAGGGGGCGATGGGCTACACCTTC. Protein: CSVSGQGAMGYTF. The chain combines TRBV29-1 with TRBJ1-2, with 8 bases fitting TRBD1. Trimming at V came to 5 bases and at J to 8 bases, leaving 10 bases not matched to a gene. The CDR3 sequence is 13 residues long. Germline assignment: CDR1 SQVTM and CDR2 ANQGSEA. Variable domain in full (rest from reference TRBV29-1 and TRBJ1-2): SAVISQKPSRDICQRGTSLTIQCQVDSQVTMMFWYRQQPGQSLTLIATANQGSEATYESGFVIDKFPISRPNLTFSTLTVSNMSPEDSSIYLCSVSGQGAMGYTFGSGTRLTVV.

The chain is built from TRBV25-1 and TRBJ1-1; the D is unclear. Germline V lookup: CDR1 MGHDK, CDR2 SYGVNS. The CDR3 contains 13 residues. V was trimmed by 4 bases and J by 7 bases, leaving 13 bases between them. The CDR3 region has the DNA TGTGCCAGCAGTGGGGGAATAGCGGATGAAGCTTTCTTT. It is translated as CASSGGIADEAFF.

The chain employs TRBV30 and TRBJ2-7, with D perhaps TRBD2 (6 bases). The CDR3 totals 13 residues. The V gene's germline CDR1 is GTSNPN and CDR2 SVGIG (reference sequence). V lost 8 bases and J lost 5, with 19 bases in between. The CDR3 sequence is CARRPAGLNEQYF. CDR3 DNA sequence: TGTGCCCGGCGCCCGGCGGGGTTAAACGAGCAGTACTTC. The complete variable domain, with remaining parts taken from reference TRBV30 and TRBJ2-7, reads SQTIHQWPATLVQPVGSPLSLECTVEGTSNPNLYWYRQAAGRGLQLLFYSVGIGQISSEVPQNLSASRPQDRQFILSSKKLLLSDSGFYLCARRPAGLNEQYFGPGTRLTVT.

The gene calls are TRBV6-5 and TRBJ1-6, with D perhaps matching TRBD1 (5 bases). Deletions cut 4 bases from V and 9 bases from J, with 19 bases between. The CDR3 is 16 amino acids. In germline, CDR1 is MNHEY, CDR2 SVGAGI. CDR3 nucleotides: TGTGCCAGCAGTTCCCCACGGGGGTTAGATTCTTCACCCCTCCACTTT. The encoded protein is CASSSPRGLDSSPLHF.

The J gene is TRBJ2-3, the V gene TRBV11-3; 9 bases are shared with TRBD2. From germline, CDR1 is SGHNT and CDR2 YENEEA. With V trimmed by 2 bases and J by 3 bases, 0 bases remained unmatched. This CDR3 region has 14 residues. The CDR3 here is CASSLTSGTDTQYF. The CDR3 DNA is TGTGCCAGCAGCTTAACTAGCGGGACAGATACGCAGTATTTT.

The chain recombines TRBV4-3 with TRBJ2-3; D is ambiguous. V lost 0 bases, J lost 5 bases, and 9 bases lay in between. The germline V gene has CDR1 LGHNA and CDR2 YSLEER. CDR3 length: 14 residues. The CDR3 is CASSQESVRDTQYF. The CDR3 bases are TGCGCCAGCAGCCAAGAATCGGTGCGAGATACGCAGTATTTT.

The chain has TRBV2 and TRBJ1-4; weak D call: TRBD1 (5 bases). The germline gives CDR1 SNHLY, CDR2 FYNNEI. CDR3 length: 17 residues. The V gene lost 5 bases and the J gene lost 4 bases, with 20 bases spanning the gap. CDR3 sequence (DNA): TGTGCCAGCAGTTTGCGCCTTGCGGGGCGATTTAATGAAAAACTGTTTTTT. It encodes CASSLRLAGRFNEKLFF.

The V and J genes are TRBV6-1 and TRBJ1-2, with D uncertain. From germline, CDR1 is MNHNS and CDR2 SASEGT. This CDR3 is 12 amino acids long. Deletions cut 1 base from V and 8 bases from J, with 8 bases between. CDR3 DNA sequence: TGTGCCAGCAGTGAAGGGGCTAGCGGCTACACCTTC. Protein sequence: CASSEGASGYTF.

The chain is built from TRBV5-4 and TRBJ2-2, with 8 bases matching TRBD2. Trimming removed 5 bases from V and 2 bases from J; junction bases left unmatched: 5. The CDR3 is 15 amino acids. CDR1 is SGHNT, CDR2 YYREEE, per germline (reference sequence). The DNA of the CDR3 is TGTGCCAGCAGACCGACTAGCGACAACACCGGGGAGCTGTTTTTT. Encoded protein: CASRPTSDNTGELFF.

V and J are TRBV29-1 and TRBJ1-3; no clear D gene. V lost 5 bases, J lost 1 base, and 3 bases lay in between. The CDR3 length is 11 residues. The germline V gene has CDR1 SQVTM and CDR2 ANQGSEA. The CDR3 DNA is TGCAGCGTTCTATCTGGAAACACCATATATTTT. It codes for CSVLSGNTIYF. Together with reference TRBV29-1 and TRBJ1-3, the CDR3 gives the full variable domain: SAVISQKPSRDICQRGTSLTIQCQVDSQVTMMFWYRQQPGQSLTLIATANQGSEATYESGFVIDKFPISRPNLTFSTLTVSNMSPEDSSIYLCSVLSGNTIYFGEGSWLTVV.

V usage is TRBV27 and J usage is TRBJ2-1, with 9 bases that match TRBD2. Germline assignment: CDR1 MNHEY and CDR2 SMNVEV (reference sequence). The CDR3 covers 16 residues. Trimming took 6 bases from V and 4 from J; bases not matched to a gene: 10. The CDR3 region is CASSRLAGDVYNEQFF. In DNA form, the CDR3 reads TGTGCCAGCAGCCGTTTAGCGGGAGATGTTTACAATGAGCAGTTCTTC.